This T cell receptor (beta chain) was captured in a study of T-cell reconstitution after alpha-beta-depleted transplantation in children. Using unique molecular identifiers, the investigators prepared the TCRbeta library. Each CDR3 protein gets one entry after TCRdb re-called the PCR reads with MiXCR. The table has about 500,000 distinct CDR3 sequences, approximately 32% seen once. Germline V lookup: CDR1 SEHNR, CDR2 FQNEAQ (reference sequence). The CDR3 loop spans 14 amino acids. V lost 5 bases to trimming and J lost 7 bases, with 15 bases between them. The sequencing used PBMCs from the stem cell graft donor, collected from the stem cell graft. This chain uses TRBV7-9 with TRBJ2-1, with TRBD1 as a possible D gene (6 bases). This receptor was obtained from a human donor who donated a stem cell graft to a child with aplastic anemia. The CDR3 region has the DNA TGTGCCAGCAGCGACCCGGGACAAAGGAATGAGCAGTTCTTC. Protein: CASSDPGQRNEQFF. The whole variable domain, filled in from reference TRBV7-9 and TRBJ2-1, reads DTGVSQNPRHKITKRGQNVTFRCDPISEHNRLYWYRQTLGQGPEFLTYFQNEAQLEKSRLLSDRFSAERPKGSFSTLEIQRTEQGDSAMYLCASSDPGQRNEQFFGPGTRLTVL.